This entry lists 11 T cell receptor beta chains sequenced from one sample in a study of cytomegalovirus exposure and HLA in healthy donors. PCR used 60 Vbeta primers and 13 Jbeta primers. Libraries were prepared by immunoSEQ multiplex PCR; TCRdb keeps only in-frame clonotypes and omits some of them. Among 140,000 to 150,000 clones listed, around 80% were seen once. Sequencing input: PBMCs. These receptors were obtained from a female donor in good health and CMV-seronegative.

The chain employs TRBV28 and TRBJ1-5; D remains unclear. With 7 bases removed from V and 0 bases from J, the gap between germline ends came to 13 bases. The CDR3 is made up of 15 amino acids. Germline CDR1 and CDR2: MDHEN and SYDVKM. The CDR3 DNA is TGTGCCAGCACCCCTTCGGGAGGTAGCAATCAGCCCCAGCATTTT. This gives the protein CASTPSGGSNQPQHF.

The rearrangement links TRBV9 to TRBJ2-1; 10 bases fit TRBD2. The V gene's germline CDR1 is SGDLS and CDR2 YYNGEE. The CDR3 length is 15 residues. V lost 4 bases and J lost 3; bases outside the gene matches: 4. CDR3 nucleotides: TGTGCCAGCAGCTTGGGACTAGCGCGCTACAATGAGCAGTTCTTC. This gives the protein CASSLGLARYNEQFF.

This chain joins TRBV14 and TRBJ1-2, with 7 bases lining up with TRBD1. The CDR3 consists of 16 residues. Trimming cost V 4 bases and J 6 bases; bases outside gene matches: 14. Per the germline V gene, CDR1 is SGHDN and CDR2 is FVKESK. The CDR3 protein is CASSRHQQGSGNGYTF. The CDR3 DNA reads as TGTGCCAGCAGCCGCCATCAACAGGGGTCTGGGAATGGCTACACCTTC. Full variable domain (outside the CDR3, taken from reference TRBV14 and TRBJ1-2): EAGVTQFPSHSVIEKGQTVTLRCDPISGHDNLYWYRRVMGKEIKFLLHFVKESKQDESGMPNNRFLAERTGGTYSTLKVQPAELEDSGVYFCASSRHQQGSGNGYTFGSGTRLTVV.

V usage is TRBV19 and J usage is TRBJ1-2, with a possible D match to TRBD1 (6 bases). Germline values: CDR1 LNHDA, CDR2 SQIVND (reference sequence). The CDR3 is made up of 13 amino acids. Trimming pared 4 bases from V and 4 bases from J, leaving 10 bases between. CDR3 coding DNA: TGTGCCAGTAGTACCGGACAGTCCTATGGCTACACCTTC. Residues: CASSTGQSYGYTF.

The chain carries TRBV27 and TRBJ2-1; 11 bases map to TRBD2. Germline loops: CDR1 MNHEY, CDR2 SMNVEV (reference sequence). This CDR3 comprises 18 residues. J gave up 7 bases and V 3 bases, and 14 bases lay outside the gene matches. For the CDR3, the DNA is TGTGCCAGCAGTTTTGTAGACACTAGCGGGGGACTTGGGAATGAGCAGTTCTTC. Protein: CASSFVDTSGGLGNEQFF.

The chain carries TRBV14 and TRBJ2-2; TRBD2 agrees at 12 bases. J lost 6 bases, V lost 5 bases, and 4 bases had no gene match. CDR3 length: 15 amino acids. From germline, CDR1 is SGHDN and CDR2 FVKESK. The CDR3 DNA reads TGTGCCAGCAGCTCGCGACTAGCGGGAGCCGGGGAGCTGTTTTTT. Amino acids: CASSSRLAGAGELFF.

Here the CDR3 reads CASSQPRTGELFF. The CDR3 nucleotides read TGCGCCAGCAGTCAGCCGAGGACCGGGGAGCTGTTTTTT. The rearrangement links TRBV5-1 to TRBJ2-2, with D uncertain. Per germline, CDR1 SGHRS and CDR2 YFSETQ. Trimming took off 5 bases at V and 5 bases at J, with 10 bases between the two ends. This CDR3 is 13 amino acids long.

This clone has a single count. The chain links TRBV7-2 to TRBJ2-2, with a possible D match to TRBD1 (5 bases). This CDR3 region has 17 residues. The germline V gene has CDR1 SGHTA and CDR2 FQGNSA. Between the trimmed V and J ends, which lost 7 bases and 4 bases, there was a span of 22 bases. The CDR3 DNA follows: TGTGCCAGCACCCTAAGGGGTACGAGGAGAGGCACCGGGGAGCTGTTTTTT. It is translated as CASTLRGTRRGTGELFF.

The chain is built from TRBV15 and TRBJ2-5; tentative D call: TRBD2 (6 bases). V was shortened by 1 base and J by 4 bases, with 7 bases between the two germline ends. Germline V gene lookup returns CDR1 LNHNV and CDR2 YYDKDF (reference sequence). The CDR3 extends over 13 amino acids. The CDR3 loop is CATSRGGVETQYF. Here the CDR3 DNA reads TGTGCCACCAGCAGAGGGGGGGTAGAGACCCAGTACTTC.

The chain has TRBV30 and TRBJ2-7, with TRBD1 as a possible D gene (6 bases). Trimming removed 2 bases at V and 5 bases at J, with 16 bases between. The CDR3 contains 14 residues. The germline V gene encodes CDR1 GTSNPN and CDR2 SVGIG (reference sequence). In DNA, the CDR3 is TGTGCCTGGAGTCGAACCTCAGGGGCAGACGAGCAGTACTTC. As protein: CAWSRTSGADEQYF.

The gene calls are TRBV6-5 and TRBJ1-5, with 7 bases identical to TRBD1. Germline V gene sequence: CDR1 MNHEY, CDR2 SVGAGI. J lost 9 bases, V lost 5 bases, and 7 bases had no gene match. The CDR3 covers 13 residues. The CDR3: CASSAPQGPPQHF. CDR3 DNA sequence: TGTGCCAGCAGTGCCCCACAGGGGCCGCCCCAGCATTTT.